This entry lists 2 T cell receptor beta chains sequenced from one sample in a study of OX40 agonist ivuxolimab in advanced cancers. Produced via immunoSEQ multiplex PCR; TCRdb's table is partial and in-frame only. The sample includes 55,000 to 65,000 clones, roughly 87% seen only once; the top ten take approximately 0.32%. The sample in question was CD4+ or CD8+ T cells sorted from blood, obtained in a trial of the OX40 agonist ivuxolimab. These receptors were collected from an adult with an advanced solid tumor such as melanoma, head and neck, liver or kidney cancer.

The J gene is TRBJ2-3, the V gene TRBV7-8, with D possibly matching TRBD1 (5 bases). Trimming pared 5 bases from V and 7 bases from J, leaving 13 bases between. The CDR3 length is 13 residues. Germline V gene lookup returns CDR1 SGHVS and CDR2 FQNEAQ. Here the CDR3 DNA reads TGTGCCAGCAGCCCAGGGCCTAAGTATACGCAGTATTTT. Its protein product is CASSPGPKYTQYF.

The chain links TRBV6-1 to TRBJ1-4; perhaps TRBD1 as D (5 bases). This CDR3 is 16 amino acids long. The V end lost 2 bases, the J end lost 6 bases, and 16 bases lay between the germline ends. Germline lookup yields CDR1 MNHNS and CDR2 SASEGT. CDR3 sequence (DNA): TGTGCCAGCAGTGAAAATATAGGGGCCGGGGATGAAAAACTGTTTTTT. Translation gives CASSENIGAGDEKLFF.